A selection of T cell receptor beta chains follows, all from one sample in a study of radiation and T cells in renal cell carcinoma. TCRdb keeps only in-frame clones here, not all; method: immunoSEQ multiplex PCR. The sample carries 140,000 or so clones, approximately 86% recorded once. The sequencing used blood, collected from a patient whose treatment included radiotherapy and nephrectomy. The receptor source for this set is a woman in her fifties or sixties with renal cell carcinoma. CDR3s include the opening cysteine and the closing phenylalanine or tryptophan. Each record gives: D gene, J gene, clone size, V gene, CDR3 protein, CDR3 DNA. The D gene is left open where the match is weak. Rows may omit the clone size; those that give it use once, few, many or a size class.

- | TRBJ2-2 | - | TRBV4-3 | CASSQDYSENTGELFF | TGCGCCAGCAGCCAAGATTATAGCGAGAACACCGGGGAGCTGTTTTTT
- | TRBJ2-7 | - | TRBV7-6 | CASSLAVGGQYEQYF | TGTGCCAGCAGCTTAGCAGTGGGAGGCCAATACGAGCAGTACTTC
- | TRBJ2-5 | - | TRBV7-2 | CASSLVGETQYF | TGTGCCAGCAGCTTAGTAGGGGAGACCCAGTACTTC
- | TRBJ1-3 | - | TRBV5-1 | CASSLASGGNTIYF | TGCGCCAGCAGCTTGGCGTCAGGGGGAAACACCATATATTTT
- | TRBJ2-5 | - | TRBV19 | CASSIPVERGRETQYF | TGTGCCAGTAGTATCCCTGTCGAAAGGGGCAGGGAGACCCAGTACTTC
- | TRBJ2-5 | once | TRBV5-4 | CASSLAGTEKETQYF | TGTGCCAGCAGCTTGGCCGGGACTGAAAAAGAGACCCAGTACTTC
- | TRBJ2-6 | once | TRBV5-1 | CASSLPHTVVGANVLTF | TGCGCCAGCAGCTTACCGCATACGGTGGTTGGGGCCAACGTCCTGACTTTC
TRBD2 | TRBJ2-5 | - | TRBV7-9 | CASRQAGATMYQETQYF | TGTGCCAGCAGGCAAGCGGGGGCCACCATGTACCAAGAGACCCAGTACTTC
- | TRBJ2-6 | - | TRBV7-2 | CASSVRNSGANVLTF | TGTGCCAGCAGCGTCAGGAACTCTGGGGCCAACGTCCTGACTTTC
- | TRBJ2-5 | - | TRBV13 | CASSLGVQTQYF | TGTGCCAGCAGCTTGGGGGTACAGACCCAGTACTTC
- | TRBJ2-7 | - | TRBV6-1 | CASIMDRSSSYEQYF | TGTGCCAGCATCATGGACCGTTCGAGCTCCTACGAGCAGTACTTC
- | TRBJ1-1 | - | TRBV28 | CASATYRVAAFF | TGTGCCAGCGCAACATATAGGGTCGCAGCTTTCTTT
- | TRBJ1-2 | - | TRBV28 | CASRRNYGYTF | TGTGCCAGCAGACGTAACTATGGCTACACCTTC
- | TRBJ2-7 | - | TRBV20-1 | CSASLAEQYF | TGCAGTGCTAGTCTCGCGGAGCAGTACTTC
- | TRBJ1-5 | - | TRBV2 | CASSPPQHF | TGTGCCAGCAGCCCCCCCCAGCATTTT
- | TRBJ2-5 | - | TRBV30 | CAWSKRGYQETQYF | TGTGCCTGGAGTAAAAGAGGATACCAAGAGACCCAGTACTTC
- | TRBJ1-2 | - | TRBV5-4 | CASSLTGGYTF | TGTGCCAGCAGCCTAACAGGAGGCTACACCTTC
- | TRBJ1-6 | once | TRBV6-6 | CASTGAGSPLHF | TGTGCCAGCACCGGGGCTGGATCACCCCTCCACTTT
- | TRBJ2-7 | - | TRBV14 | CASSQVASTVLYEQYF | TGTGCCAGCAGCCAAGTGGCTAGTACAGTCCTCTACGAGCAGTACTTC
TRBD1 | TRBJ2-3 | - | TRBV9 | CASSVGTGSTDTQYF | TGTGCCAGCAGCGTAGGGACAGGTAGCACAGATACGCAGTATTTT
- | TRBJ1-3 | - | TRBV19 | CASPGAQGNTIYF | TGTGCCAGCCCGGGGGCGCAAGGAAACACCATATATTTT
TRBD1 | TRBJ1-2 | - | TRBV5-5 | CASSLTAGGSYGYTF | TGTGCCAGCAGCTTGACGGCAGGGGGAAGCTATGGCTACACCTTC
- | TRBJ2-7 | - | TRBV11-2 | CASSLGRQRNYEQYF | TGTGCCAGCAGCTTAGGACGGCAGCGGAACTACGAGCAGTACTTC
TRBD1 | TRBJ2-7 | - | TRBV28 | CASTSGQGVYYEQYF | TGTGCCAGCACATCAGGACAGGGGGTTTACTACGAGCAGTACTTC
- | TRBJ2-5 | - | TRBV18 | CASSPGLLETQYF | TGTGCCAGCTCACCTGGGTTATTGGAGACCCAGTACTTC
- | TRBJ1-2 | - | TRBV5-6 | CASSLGSSQRGYTF | TGTGCCAGCAGCTTGGGGAGTTCTCAGAGGGGCTACACCTTC
- | TRBJ1-2 | once | TRBV4-3 | CASSPDVRVNYYYGYTF | TGCGCCAGCAGCCCGGACGTAAGAGTGAATTACTACTATGGCTACACCTTC
TRBD1 | TRBJ2-5 | once | TRBV15 | CATSKGQGAETQYF | TGTGCCACCAGCAAAGGACAGGGGGCAGAGACCCAGTACTTC
- | TRBJ2-2 | - | TRBV19 | CASSIQYGQPTGELFF | TGTGCCAGTAGTATTCAATACGGACAGCCGACCGGGGAGCTGTTTTTT
- | TRBJ1-2 | - | TRBV14 | CASSPVPWFLGGYTF | TGTGCCAGCAGCCCGGTTCCCTGGTTCTTAGGTGGCTACACCTTC
- | TRBJ1-4 | - | TRBV7-9 | CASSFGATNEKLFF | TGTGCCAGCAGCTTTGGAGCAACTAATGAAAAACTGTTTTTT
- | TRBJ1-2 | - | TRBV27 | CASSLYGGQTNYGYTF | TGTGCCAGCAGTTTGTATGGAGGACAGACTAACTATGGCTACACCTTC